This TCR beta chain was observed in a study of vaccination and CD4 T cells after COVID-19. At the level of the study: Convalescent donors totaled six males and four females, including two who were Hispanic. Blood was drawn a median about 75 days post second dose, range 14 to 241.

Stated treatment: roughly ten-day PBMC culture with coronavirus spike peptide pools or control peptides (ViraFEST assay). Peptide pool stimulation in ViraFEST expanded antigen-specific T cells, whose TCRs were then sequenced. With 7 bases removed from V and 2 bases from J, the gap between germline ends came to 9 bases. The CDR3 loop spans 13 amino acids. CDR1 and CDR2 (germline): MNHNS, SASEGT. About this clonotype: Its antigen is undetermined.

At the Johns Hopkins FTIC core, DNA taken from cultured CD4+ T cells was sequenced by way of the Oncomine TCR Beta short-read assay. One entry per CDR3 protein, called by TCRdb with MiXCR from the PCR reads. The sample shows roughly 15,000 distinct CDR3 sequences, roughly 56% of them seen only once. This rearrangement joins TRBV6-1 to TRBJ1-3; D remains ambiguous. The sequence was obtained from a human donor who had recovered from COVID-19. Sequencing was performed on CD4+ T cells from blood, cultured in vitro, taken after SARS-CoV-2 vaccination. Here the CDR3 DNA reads TGTGCCAGCACCCCCGGCCCTGGAAACACCATATATTTT. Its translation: CASTPGPGNTIYF.